This record covers a single T cell receptor beta chain. As yet, its antigen is unknown. The method was immunoSEQ multiplex PCR; TCRdb's version includes in-frame clones alone and lacks a portion of them. The sample gives approximately 60,000 clones, 87% of which show up once; 3.8% is in the top ten. These data come from a study of Tregs in tolerant kidney transplant recipients. Whole-study findings and limits: Tregs expanded with activated donor B cells seemed most donor-specific.

The nonmyeloablative bone marrow transplants came from related graft donors, with transient mixed chimerism. The starting material was CD4+ T cells from blood (PBMCs), obtained 6 months after the transplant. This TCR derives from a human patient who received a combined kidney and bone marrow transplant. Some T cells may be provided by the graft donor.

The CDR3 here is CASSLGRTGELFF. The CDR3 DNA sequence: TGTGCCAGCAGCTTAGGGCGGACCGGGGAGCTGTTTTTT. The chain has TRBV7-7 and TRBJ2-2; D gene ambiguous. CDR1 is SSHAT, CDR2 FNYEAQ, per germline (reference sequence). This CDR3 region has 13 residues. Deletions cut 1 base from V and 5 bases from J, with 5 bases between.